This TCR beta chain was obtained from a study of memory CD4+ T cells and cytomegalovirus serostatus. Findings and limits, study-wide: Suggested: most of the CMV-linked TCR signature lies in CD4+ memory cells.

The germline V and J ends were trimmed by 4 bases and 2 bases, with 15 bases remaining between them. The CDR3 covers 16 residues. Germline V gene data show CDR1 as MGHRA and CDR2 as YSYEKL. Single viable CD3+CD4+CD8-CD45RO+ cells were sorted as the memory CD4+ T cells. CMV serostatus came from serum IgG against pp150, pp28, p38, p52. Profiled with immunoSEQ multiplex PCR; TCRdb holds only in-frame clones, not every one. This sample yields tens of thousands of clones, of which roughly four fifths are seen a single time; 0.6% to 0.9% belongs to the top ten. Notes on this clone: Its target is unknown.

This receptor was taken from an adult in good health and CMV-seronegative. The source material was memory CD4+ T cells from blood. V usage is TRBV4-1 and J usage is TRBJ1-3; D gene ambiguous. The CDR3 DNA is TGCGCCAGCAGCCGCCCCCAAGACCGAGCTGGAAACACCATATATTTT. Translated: CASSRPQDRAGNTIYF.